Following are 9 T cell receptor beta chains from one sample sequenced in a study of blood T cell repertoires in COVID-19. Sequencing used immunoSEQ multiplex PCR; TCRdb keeps in-frame clones, though not all of them. In the table there are around 67,000 clones, about three quarters of which are singletons. Sequencing was carried out using peripheral blood. The receptor source for this set is a woman between 70 and 85 years old with acute or convalescent COVID-19.

The genes are TRBV5-6 and TRBJ2-6; D is possibly TRBD2 (5 bases). CDR3 length: 14 residues. Trimming removed 3 bases from V and 7 bases from J, with 11 bases in between. Germline assignment: CDR1 SGHDT and CDR2 YYEEEE. The CDR3 loop reads CASSSDWSANVLTF. The CDR3 bases are TGTGCCAGCAGCTCGGACTGGTCCGCCAACGTCCTGACTTTC.

The rearrangement links TRBV5-6 to TRBJ2-4; 7 bases match TRBD1. Germline-derived CDR1 and CDR2 are SGHDT and YYEEEE. Trimming at V came to 2 bases and at J to 9 bases, leaving 2 bases not matched to a gene. This CDR3 has 12 residues. The CDR3 DNA reads TGTGCCAGCAGCTTTGACAGGGCCATTCAGTACTTC. This gives the protein CASSFDRAIQYF.

V is TRBV5-4 and J is TRBJ1-2, with 10 bases identical to TRBD1. The ends lost 4 bases at V and 7 bases at J; junction bases unmatched: 16. The CDR3 sequence is 17 residues long. The germline V gene has CDR1 SGHNT and CDR2 YYREEE (reference sequence). In nucleotides, the CDR3 is TGTGCCAGCAGCCGAGCCGGGACAGGGGTTGGTCTAGGTGGCTACACCTTC. Amino acids: CASSRAGTGVGLGGYTF.

This rearrangement joins TRBV11-2 to TRBJ2-3; 8 nucleotides agree with TRBD2. Germline V lookup: CDR1 SGHAT, CDR2 FQNNGV. Unmatched junction bases numbered 14, after V lost 9 bases and J lost 0 bases. The CDR3 covers 17 residues. The CDR3 region is CASHRLARYLSTDTQYF. The DNA of the CDR3 is TGTGCCAGTCATAGACTAGCGAGATATCTTAGCACAGATACGCAGTATTTT.

V usage is TRBV10-3 and J usage is TRBJ2-7; 10 nucleotides match TRBD2. J gave up 6 bases and V 5 bases, and 4 bases lay outside the gene matches. The germline V gene encodes CDR1 ENHRY and CDR2 SYGVKD. This CDR3 is built from 13 residues. CDR3 DNA: TGTGCCATCAGTAGCGGGGGGGCCGGCGAGCAGTACTTC. Translated, it gives CAISSGGAGEQYF.

The chain has TRBV27 and TRBJ1-5; 8 nucleotides match TRBD1. This CDR3 has 16 residues. CDR1 MNHEY and CDR2 SMNVEV come from the germline V gene (reference sequence). After removal of 3 bases from V and 7 bases from J, the junction contained 11 bases not matched to a gene. CDR3 sequence (DNA): TGTGCCAGCAGTTTTCAGGGGGCTGACCGGGAACAGCCCCAGCATTTT. This gives the protein CASSFQGADREQPQHF.

The chain is built from TRBV11-2 and TRBJ2-3, with TRBD1 matching 8 bases. The V segment lost 5 bases and the J segment 0 bases; nucleotides outside the gene matches: 1. This CDR3 region has 14 residues. CDR1 is SGHAT, CDR2 FQNNGV, per germline. Here the CDR3 reads CASSRDRSTDTQYF. The CDR3 DNA reads TGTGCCAGCAGCCGGGACAGGAGCACAGATACGCAGTATTTT.

The chain combines TRBV11-3 with TRBJ1-6, with a possible D match to TRBD1 (6 bases). The CDR3 consists of 13 residues. V was cut by 4 bases and J by 5 bases, with 6 bases left in between. Per germline, CDR1 SGHNT and CDR2 YENEEA. CDR3 nucleotide sequence: TGTGCCAGCAGCTACAGGGATAATTCACCCCTCCACTTT. Translating it yields CASSYRDNSPLHF.

The chain combines TRBV7-9 with TRBJ1-2; D uncertain. This CDR3 has 14 amino acids. V was shortened by 3 bases and J by 5 bases, with 13 bases between the two germline ends. The germline gives CDR1 SEHNR, CDR2 FQNEAQ (reference sequence). The CDR3 loop reads CASSFPSMAYGYTF. DNA for the CDR3: TGTGCCAGCAGCTTTCCCTCCATGGCATATGGCTACACCTTC.